This T cell receptor beta chain was captured in a study of cytomegalovirus exposure and HLA in healthy donors. General study points: TCR beta sequences reportedly predicted the HLA-A and HLA-B alleles of most subjects accurately.

It was with 60 Vbeta and 13 Jbeta primers that the PCR ran. In the original processing: A follow-up analysis tallied 65 million to 80 million unique TCR beta chains, about 11 million shared. Only in-frame clones appear in the TCRdb table, and some are missing; sequencing was by immunoSEQ multiplex PCR. V, J and clone size are those of that table, while D and trimming were read from the DNA. The repertoire includes approximately 170,000 clones, under 70% of them detected once, and approximately 2.8% sits in the top ten. A note on this clone: What it binds is unknown.

The sample was PBMCs. The TCR was taken from a woman aged 40-49 years in good health and CMV-seropositive.

The CDR3 region has the DNA TGCGCCAGCGCTCCCTCCGTTAGCGGTGCCTACGAGCAGTACTTC. It is translated as CASAPSVSGAYEQYF. This chain links TRBV5-1 with TRBJ2-7; the D gene is possibly TRBD2 (6 bases). Trimming removed 7 bases from V and 2 bases from J, with 19 bases in between. Germline lookup yields CDR1 SGHRS and CDR2 YFSETQ. CDR3 length: 15 amino acids.